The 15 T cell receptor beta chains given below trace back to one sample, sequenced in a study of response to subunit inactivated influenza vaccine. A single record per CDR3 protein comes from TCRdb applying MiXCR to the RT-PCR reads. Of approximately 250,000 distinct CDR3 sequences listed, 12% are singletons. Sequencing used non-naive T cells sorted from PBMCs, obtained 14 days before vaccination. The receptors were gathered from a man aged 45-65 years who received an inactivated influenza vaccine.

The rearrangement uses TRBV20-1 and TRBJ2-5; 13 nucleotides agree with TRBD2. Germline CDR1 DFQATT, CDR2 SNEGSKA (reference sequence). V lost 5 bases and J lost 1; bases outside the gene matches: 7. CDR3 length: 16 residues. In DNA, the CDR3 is TGCAGTGCTGGCCGGACTAGCGGGGGCCCCCAAGAGACCCAGTACTTC. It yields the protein CSAGRTSGGPQETQYF.

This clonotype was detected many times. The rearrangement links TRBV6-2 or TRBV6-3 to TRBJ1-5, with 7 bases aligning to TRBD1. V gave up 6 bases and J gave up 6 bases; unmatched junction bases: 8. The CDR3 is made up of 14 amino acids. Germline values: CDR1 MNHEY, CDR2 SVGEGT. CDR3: CASSETGIAQPQHF. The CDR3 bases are TGTGCCAGCAGCGAGACAGGGATAGCTCAGCCCCAGCATTTT.

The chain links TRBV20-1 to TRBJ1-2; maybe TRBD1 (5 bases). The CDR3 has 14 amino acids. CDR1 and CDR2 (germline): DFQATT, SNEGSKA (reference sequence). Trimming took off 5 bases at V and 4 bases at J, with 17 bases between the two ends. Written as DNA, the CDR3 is TGCAGTGCTCGTCCGGGGGGGACCGTCTATGGCTACACCTTC. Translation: CSARPGGTVYGYTF.

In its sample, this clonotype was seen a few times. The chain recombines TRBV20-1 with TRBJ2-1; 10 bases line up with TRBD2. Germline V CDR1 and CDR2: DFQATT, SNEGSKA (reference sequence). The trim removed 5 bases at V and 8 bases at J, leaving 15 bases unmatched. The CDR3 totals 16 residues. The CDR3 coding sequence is TGCAGTGCTGAAGGGGCTAGCGGGAGTCTGGGGGATGAGCAGTTCTTC. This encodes CSAEGASGSLGDEQFF.

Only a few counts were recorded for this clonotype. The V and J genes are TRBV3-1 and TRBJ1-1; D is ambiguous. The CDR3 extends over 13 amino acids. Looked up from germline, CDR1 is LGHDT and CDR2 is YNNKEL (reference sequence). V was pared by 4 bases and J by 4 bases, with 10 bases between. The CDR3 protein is CASSPDLGTEAFF. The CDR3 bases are TGTGCCAGCAGCCCGGATTTGGGCACTGAAGCTTTCTTT.

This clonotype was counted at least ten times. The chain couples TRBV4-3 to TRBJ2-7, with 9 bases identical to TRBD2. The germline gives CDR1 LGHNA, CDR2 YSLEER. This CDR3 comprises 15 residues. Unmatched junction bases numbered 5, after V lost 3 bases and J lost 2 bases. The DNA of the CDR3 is TGCGCCAGCAGCCACCGTAGCGGGAGTGCCTACGAGCAGTACTTC. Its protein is CASSHRSGSAYEQYF.

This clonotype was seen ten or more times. The CDR3 loop is CSARLAGGSSETQYF. As DNA, the CDR3 is TGCAGTGCGAGACTAGCGGGGGGCAGCAGTGAGACCCAGTACTTC. This chain connects TRBV20-1 to TRBJ2-5; 13 bases agree with TRBD2. V trimming: 6 bases; J trimming: 5 bases; junction bases outside the gene matches: 9. Germline V CDR1 and CDR2: DFQATT, SNEGSKA (reference sequence). The CDR3 runs to 15 residues.

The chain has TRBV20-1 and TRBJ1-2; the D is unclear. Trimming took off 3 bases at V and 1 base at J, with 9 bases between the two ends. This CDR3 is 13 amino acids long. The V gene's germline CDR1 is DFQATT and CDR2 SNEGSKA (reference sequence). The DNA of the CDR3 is TGCAGTGCTAGTCCCCGAATTAACTATGGCTACACCTTC. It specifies CSASPRINYGYTF.

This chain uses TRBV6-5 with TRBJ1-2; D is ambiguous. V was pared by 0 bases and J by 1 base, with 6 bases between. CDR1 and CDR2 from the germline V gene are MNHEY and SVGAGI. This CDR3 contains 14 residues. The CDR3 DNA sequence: TGTGCCAGCAGTTACTCTGCGGTTAACTATGGCTACACCTTC. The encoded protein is CASSYSAVNYGYTF.

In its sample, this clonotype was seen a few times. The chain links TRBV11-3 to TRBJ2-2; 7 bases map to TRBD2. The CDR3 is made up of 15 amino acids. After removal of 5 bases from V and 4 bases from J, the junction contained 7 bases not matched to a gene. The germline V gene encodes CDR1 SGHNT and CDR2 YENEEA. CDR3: CASSPGGSSTGELFF. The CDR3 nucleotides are TGTGCCAGCAGCCCTGGCGGGAGTTCCACCGGGGAGCTGTTTTTT.

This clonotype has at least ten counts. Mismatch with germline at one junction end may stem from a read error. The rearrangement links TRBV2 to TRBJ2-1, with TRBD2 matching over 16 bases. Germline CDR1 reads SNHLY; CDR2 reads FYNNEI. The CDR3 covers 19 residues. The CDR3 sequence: CACSSGTSGRARSYNEQFF. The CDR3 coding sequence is TGTGCCTGCAGTTCAGGGACTAGCGGGAGGGCCAGGTCCTACAATGAGCAGTTCTTC.

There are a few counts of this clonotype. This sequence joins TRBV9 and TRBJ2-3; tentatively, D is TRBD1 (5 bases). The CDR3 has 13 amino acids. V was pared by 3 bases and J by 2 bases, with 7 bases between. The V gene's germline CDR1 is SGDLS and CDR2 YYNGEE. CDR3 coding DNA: TGTGCCAGCAGCGCACAGGTCACAGATACGCAGTATTTT. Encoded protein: CASSAQVTDTQYF.

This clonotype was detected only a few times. The CDR3 loop is CASSPSGRAWYNEQFF. The CDR3 region has the DNA TGTGCCAGCAGCCCTAGCGGGAGGGCCTGGTACAATGAGCAGTTCTTC. V usage is TRBV6-2 or TRBV6-3 and J usage is TRBJ2-1; 12 nucleotides line up with TRBD2. CDR1 is MNHEY, CDR2 SVGEGT, per germline. The CDR3 contains 16 residues. After removal of 6 bases from V and 4 bases from J, the junction contained 7 bases not matched to a gene.

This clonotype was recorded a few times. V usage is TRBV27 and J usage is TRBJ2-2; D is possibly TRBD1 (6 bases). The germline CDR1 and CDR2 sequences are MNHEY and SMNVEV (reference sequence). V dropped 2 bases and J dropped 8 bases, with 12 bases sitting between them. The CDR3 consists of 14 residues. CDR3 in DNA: TGTGCCAGCAGTTTAATTTGGGGGCAAGGGGAGCTGTTTTTT. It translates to CASSLIWGQGELFF.

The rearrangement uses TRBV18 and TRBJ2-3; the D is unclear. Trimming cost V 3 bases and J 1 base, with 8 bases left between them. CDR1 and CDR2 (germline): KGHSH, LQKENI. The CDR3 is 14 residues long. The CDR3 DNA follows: TGTGCCAGCTCACCTCTATCTCGCACAGATACGCAGTATTTT. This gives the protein CASSPLSRTDTQYF. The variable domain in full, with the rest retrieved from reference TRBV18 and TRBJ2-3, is NAGVMQNPRHLVRRRGQEARLRCSPMKGHSHVYWYRQLPEEGLKFMVYLQKENIIDESGMPKERFSAEFPKEGPSILRIQQVVRGDSAAYFCASSPLSRTDTQYFGPGTRLTVL.